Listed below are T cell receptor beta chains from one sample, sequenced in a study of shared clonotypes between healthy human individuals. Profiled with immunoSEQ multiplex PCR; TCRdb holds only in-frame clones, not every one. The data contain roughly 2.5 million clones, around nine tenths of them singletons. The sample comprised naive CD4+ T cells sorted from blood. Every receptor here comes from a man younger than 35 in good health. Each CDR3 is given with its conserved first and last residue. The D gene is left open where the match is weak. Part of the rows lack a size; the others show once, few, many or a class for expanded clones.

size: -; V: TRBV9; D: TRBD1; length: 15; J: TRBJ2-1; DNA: TGTGCCAGCAGCGCACAGGGGAGCTCCTACAATGAGCAGTTCTTC; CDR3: CASSAQGSSYNEQFF
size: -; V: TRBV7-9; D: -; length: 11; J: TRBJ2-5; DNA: TGTGCCGGGCAGCTGGCTGAGACCCAGTACTTC; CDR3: CAGQLAETQYF
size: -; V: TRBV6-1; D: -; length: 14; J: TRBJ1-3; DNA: TGTGCCAGCAGTGGAATCCTCTCTGGAAACACCATATATTTT; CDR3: CASSGILSGNTIYF
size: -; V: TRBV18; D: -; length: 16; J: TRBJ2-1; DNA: TGTGCCAGCTCACTTGAGACGGGATCGCCTTACAATGAGCAGTTCTTC; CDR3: CASSLETGSPYNEQFF
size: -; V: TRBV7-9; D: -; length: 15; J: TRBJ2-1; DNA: TGTGCCAGCAGCTTAAAAAGACAGGTAGACGATGAGCAGTTCTTC; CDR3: CASSLKRQVDDEQFF
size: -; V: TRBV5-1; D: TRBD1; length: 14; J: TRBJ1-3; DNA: TGCGCCAGCAGCCCTGGACAGGGTGGAAACACCATATATTTT; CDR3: CASSPGQGGNTIYF
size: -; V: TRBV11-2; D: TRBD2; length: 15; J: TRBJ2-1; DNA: TGTGCCAGCAGCTACGAGGGCCAGCGGGAGAATGAGCAGTTCTTC; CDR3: CASSYEGQRENEQFF
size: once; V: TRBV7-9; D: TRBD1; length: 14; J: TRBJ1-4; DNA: TGTGCCAGCAGCTTAGGACAGGGGGGCGAAAAACTGTTTTTT; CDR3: CASSLGQGGEKLFF
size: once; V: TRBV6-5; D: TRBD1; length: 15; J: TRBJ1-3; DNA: TGTGCCAGCAGCACAGGGGTTGTTACTGGAAACACCATATATTTT; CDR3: CASSTGVVTGNTIYF
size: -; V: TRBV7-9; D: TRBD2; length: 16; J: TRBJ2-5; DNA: TGTGCCAGCAGCTCAGGACTAGCGGGGTTTCAAGAGACCCAGTACTTC; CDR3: CASSSGLAGFQETQYF
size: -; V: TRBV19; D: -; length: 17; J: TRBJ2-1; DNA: TGTGCCAGTAGTATAGATTGGATCGGGATAACCAACAATGAGCAGTTCTTC; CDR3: CASSIDWIGITNNEQFF
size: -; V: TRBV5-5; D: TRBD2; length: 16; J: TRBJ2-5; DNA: TGTGCCAGCAGCTTGCCGGGACTAGCGGGTTCTGAGACCCAGTACTTC; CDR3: CASSLPGLAGSETQYF
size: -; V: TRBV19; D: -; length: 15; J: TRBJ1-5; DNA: TGTGCCAGTAGTGGCTTGGGGAAGAGCAATCAGCCCCAGCATTTT; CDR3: CASSGLGKSNQPQHF
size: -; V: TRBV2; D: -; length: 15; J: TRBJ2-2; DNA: TGTGCCAGCAGTGAAGTTGGGCTGGGCACCGGGGAGCTGTTTTTT; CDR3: CASSEVGLGTGELFF
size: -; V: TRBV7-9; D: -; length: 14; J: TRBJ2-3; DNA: TGTGCCAGCAGCCCCGGGACTCCTCTCCCTACGCAGTATTTT; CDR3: CASSPGTPLPTQYF
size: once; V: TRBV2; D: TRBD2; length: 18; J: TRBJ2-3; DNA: TGTGCCAGCAGGGTGACTCAGGGGCTAGCGGGGGACACAGATACGCAGTATTTT; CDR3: CASRVTQGLAGDTDTQYF
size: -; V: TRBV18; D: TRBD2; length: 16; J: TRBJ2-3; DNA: TGTGCCAGCTCACCACCGGGGGGGTCCATGGGAGATACGCAGTATTTT; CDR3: CASSPPGGSMGDTQYF
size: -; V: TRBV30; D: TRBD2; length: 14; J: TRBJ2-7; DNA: TGTGCCTGGAGTGGAGGACTAGTTGCCTACGAGCAGTACTTC; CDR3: CAWSGGLVAYEQYF
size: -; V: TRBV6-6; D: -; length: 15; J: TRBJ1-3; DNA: TGTGCCAGCAGTAGCAACAGGGTAGGGGGAAACACCATATATTTT; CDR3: CASSSNRVGGNTIYF
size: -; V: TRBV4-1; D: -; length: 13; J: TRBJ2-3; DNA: TGCGCCAGCAGCCAAGTTGGGGCAGATACGCAGTATTTT; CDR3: CASSQVGADTQYF
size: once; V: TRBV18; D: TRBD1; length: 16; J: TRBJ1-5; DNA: TGTGCCAGCTCACCTCGGGAAGGGGGCCTTCTGGAGCCCCAGCATTTT; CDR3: CASSPREGGLLEPQHF
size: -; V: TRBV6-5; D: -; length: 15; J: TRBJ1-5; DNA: TGTGCCAGCAGTTACTCGCCACAGGGCGAGCAGCCCCAGCATTTT; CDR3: CASSYSPQGEQPQHF
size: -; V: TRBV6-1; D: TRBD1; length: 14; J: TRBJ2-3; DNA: TGTGCCAGCAGGGGACAGGGTAACTCAGATACGCAGTATTTT; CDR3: CASRGQGNSDTQYF
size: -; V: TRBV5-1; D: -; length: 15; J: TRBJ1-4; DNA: TGCGCCAGCAGCTTGGAGGGGGGAAGATATGAAAAACTGTTTTTT; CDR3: CASSLEGGRYEKLFF
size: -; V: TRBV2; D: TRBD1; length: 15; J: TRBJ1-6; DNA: TGTGCCAGCAGTGAAGCCCTCGTCCAGGGGGCACCCCTCCACTTT; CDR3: CASSEALVQGAPLHF
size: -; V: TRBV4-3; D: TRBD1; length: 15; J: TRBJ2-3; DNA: TGCGCCAGCAGCCTGACCCAGGGGGCGAGAGATACGCAGTATTTT; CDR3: CASSLTQGARDTQYF
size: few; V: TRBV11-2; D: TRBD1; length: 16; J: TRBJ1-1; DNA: TGTGCCAGCAGCTTAGATCTGGACAGGCCGTTAGGTGAAGCTTTCTTT; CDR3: CASSLDLDRPLGEAFF
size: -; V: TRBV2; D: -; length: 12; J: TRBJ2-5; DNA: TGTGCCAGCAGGGGGGATTGGGAGACCCAGTACTTC; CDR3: CASRGDWETQYF
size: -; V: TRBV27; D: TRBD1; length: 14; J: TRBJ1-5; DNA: TGTGCCAGCAGTAGGGACAGCTCTTCACAGCCCCAGCATTTT; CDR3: CASSRDSSSQPQHF
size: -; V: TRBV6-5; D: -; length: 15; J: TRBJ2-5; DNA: TGTGCCAGCAGTAAGGACAGTTACGGACAAGAGACCCAGTACTTC; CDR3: CASSKDSYGQETQYF
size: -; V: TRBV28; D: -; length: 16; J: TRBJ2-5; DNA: TGTGCCAGCAGTTTAAACGCGGCGGGTTGGCAAGAGACCCAGTACTTC; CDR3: CASSLNAAGWQETQYF
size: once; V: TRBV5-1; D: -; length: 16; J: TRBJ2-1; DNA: TGCGCCAGCAGCTTGATACAGGGGAGGTCCTACAATGAGCAGTTCTTC; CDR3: CASSLIQGRSYNEQFF
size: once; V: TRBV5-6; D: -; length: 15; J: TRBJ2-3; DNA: TGTGCCAGCAGCTCCCCCGGACTAAGCACAGATACGCAGTATTTT; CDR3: CASSSPGLSTDTQYF
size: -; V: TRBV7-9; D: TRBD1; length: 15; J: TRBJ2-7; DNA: TGTGCCAGCAGCTTAACCGGGACAGGACCCTACGAGCAGTACTTC; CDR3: CASSLTGTGPYEQYF
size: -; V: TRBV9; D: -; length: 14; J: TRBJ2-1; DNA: TGTGCCAGCAGCGTAGCAGCGACTGACAATGAGCAGTTCTTC; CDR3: CASSVAATDNEQFF
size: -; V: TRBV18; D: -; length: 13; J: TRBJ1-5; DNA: TGTGCCAGCTCACGACAGGATTATCAGCCCCAGCATTTT; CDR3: CASSRQDYQPQHF
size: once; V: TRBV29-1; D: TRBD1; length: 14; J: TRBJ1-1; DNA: TGCAGCGTTGAAGTACAGGGGGTGAACACTGAAGCTTTCTTT; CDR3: CSVEVQGVNTEAFF
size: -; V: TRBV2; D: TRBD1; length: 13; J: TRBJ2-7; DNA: TGTGCCAGCATAGGGACAGGGTCCTACGAGCAGTACTTC; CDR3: CASIGTGSYEQYF
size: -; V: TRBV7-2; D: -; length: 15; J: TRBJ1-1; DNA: TGTGCCAGCAGTTTATCGACGGTTTTGAACACTGAAGCTTTCTTT; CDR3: CASSLSTVLNTEAFF
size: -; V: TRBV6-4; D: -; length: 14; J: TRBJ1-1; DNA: TGTGCCAGCAGTCGGACAGAGGAGGACACTGAAGCTTTCTTT; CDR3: CASSRTEEDTEAFF
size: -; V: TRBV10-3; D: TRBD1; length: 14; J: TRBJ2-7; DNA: TGTGCCATCAGTCGGACAGGGGGTTATGGCGAGCAGTACTTC; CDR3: CAISRTGGYGEQYF
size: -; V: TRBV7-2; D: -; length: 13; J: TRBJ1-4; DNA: TGTGCCAGCACACAGTCGCCTAATGAAAAACTGTTTTTT; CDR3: CASTQSPNEKLFF
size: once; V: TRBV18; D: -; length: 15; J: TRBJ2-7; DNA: TGTGCCAGCTCACCACAGTCGCCAGGGACCTACGAGCAGTACTTC; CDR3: CASSPQSPGTYEQYF
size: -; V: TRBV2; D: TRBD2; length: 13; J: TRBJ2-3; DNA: TGTGCCATGAGAGCGGGAGTTGGAGATACGCAGTATTTT; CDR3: CAMRAGVGDTQYF